A single sample gave rise to the 13 T cell receptor beta chains below, sequenced in a study of PD-1 blockade in classical Hodgkin lymphoma. Generated by immunoSEQ multiplex PCR, the TCRdb table keeps only in-frame clones and is missing some. The sample holds 20,000 to 25,000 clones, 85% to 95% seen once. Indicated time point: newly diagnosed, previously untreated cHL patient sample. Out of thawed PBMCs, magnetic negative selection purified CD4+ T cells. Sequencing was carried out using CD4+ T cells from blood. The receptors were gathered from a human donor with classical Hodgkin lymphoma.

This chain connects TRBV7-2 to TRBJ2-4; D may be TRBD2 (5 bases). The CDR3 sequence is 13 residues long. CDR1 and CDR2 (germline): SGHTA, FQGNSA. The V end was cut by 2 bases, the J end by 9 bases, with 11 bases between. CDR3 in amino acids: CASSLPGLIIQYF. DNA for the CDR3: TGTGCCAGCAGCTTACCGGGGTTAATCATTCAGTACTTC.

The V call is TRBV5-1, the J call TRBJ1-4; D gene unclear. Germline V gives CDR1 SGHRS, CDR2 YFSETQ. The CDR3 runs to 16 residues. V shed 4 bases and J shed 8 bases, with 21 bases lying between them. The CDR3 spells CASSPNEGGLGEKLFF. CDR3 DNA sequence: TGCGCCAGCAGCCCAAATGAAGGAGGGTTAGGCGAAAAACTGTTTTTT.

This clone turned up a few times. CDR3 nucleotides: TGTGCCAGCAGTGAAATCCTGGATTCACCCCTCCACTTT. This sequence encodes CASSEILDSPLHF. V usage is TRBV2 and J usage is TRBJ1-6; no clear D gene. Trimming took 2 bases from V and 8 from J, leaving 7 bases between them. The CDR3 is 13 amino acids. Looked up from germline, CDR1 is SNHLY and CDR2 is FYNNEI.

This clone was counted once. The chain employs TRBV27 and TRBJ2-2; TRBD2 agrees at 7 bases. The ends lost 10 bases at V and 3 bases at J; junction bases unmatched: 8. CDR3 size: 14 residues. CDR1 and CDR2 from the germline V gene are MNHEY and SMNVEV (reference sequence). CDR3 amino acids: CATNPSGYTGELFF. CDR3 nucleotides: TGTGCCACAAATCCTAGCGGCTACACCGGGGAGCTGTTTTTT.

CDR3 nucleotides: TGTGCCAGCCACCCCGGGGTCTCCTATAATTCACCCCTCCACTTT. Its translation: CASHPGVSYNSPLHF. The V and J genes are TRBV28 and TRBJ1-6; no reliable D call. V lost 8 bases, J lost 0 bases, and 11 bases lay in between. Germline CDR1 and CDR2: MDHEN and SYDVKM. The CDR3 consists of 15 residues.

This clone was detected once. This chain uses TRBV19 with TRBJ1-5, with 11 bases aligning to TRBD1. The CDR3 has 18 residues. Germline trimming cut 3 bases from V and 1 base from J; bases unmatched to any gene: 8. The germline CDR1 and CDR2 sequences are LNHDA and SQIVND (reference sequence). In nucleotides, the CDR3 is TGTGCCAGTAGTATGAGGCGGGACAGGGGGGGAAGCAATCAGCCCCAGCATTTT. Amino acids: CASSMRRDRGGSNQPQHF.

This chain uses TRBV15 with TRBJ2-1; 7 bases match TRBD2. Germline CDR1 and CDR2: LNHNV and YYDKDF (reference sequence). V was clipped by 7 bases and J by 10 bases; unmatched bases: 10. This CDR3 has 13 amino acids. Here the CDR3 reads CATTLWGGLEQFF. The CDR3 coding sequence is TGTGCCACCACGCTATGGGGGGGACTAGAGCAGTTCTTC.

J is TRBJ2-5 and V is TRBV6-1, with TRBD1 identical over 7 bases. CDR1 is MNHNS and CDR2 is SASEGT in the germline V gene. The CDR3 covers 15 residues. V gave up 4 bases and J gave up 0 bases; unmatched junction bases: 5. The CDR3 reads CASSVATGDQETQYF. The DNA of the CDR3 is TGTGCCAGCAGTGTAGCTACAGGGGACCAAGAGACCCAGTACTTC.

The V gene is TRBV5-1, the J gene TRBJ2-1; 10 bases fit TRBD2. Germline CDR1 and CDR2: SGHRS and YFSETQ. V gave up 2 bases and J gave up 8 bases; unmatched junction bases: 7. The CDR3 totals 15 residues. CDR3 sequence reads: CASSFQRGGVYEQFF. In nucleotides, the CDR3 is TGCGCCAGCAGCTTCCAGCGGGGGGGCGTGTATGAGCAGTTCTTC.

The chain uses TRBV5-4 and TRBJ1-3; D uncertain. Germline V lookup: CDR1 SGHNT, CDR2 YYREEE (reference sequence). V was pared by 4 bases and J by 2 bases, with 10 bases between. The CDR3 extends over 14 amino acids. Here the CDR3 DNA reads TGTGCCAGCAGCCCGGGATTAACTGGAAACACCATATATTTT. Its protein product is CASSPGLTGNTIYF.

The genes are TRBV19 and TRBJ1-1; weak D call: TRBD1 (6 bases). The length of the CDR3 is 13 residues. V lost 11 bases to trimming and J lost 1 base, with 14 bases between them. In germline, CDR1 is LNHDA, CDR2 SQIVND (reference sequence). The CDR3 region has the DNA TGTGCCCCTTACAGGGCGCCGAACACTGAAGCTTTCTTT. Translation: CAPYRAPNTEAFF.

The chain is built from TRBV19 and TRBJ1-1, with D unresolved. CDR3 size: 15 residues. CDR1 and CDR2 (germline): LNHDA, SQIVND (reference sequence). V lost 0 bases, J lost 0 bases, and 8 bases lay in between. Here the CDR3 reads CASSIDRAVNTEAFF. The DNA of the CDR3 is TGTGCCAGTAGTATAGATAGGGCGGTGAACACTGAAGCTTTCTTT.

This clone was picked up one time. The chain recombines TRBV4-1 with TRBJ2-1, with TRBD2 matching over 16 bases. V gave up 4 bases and J gave up 5 bases; unmatched junction bases: 8. The CDR3 spans 18 residues. Germline V lookup: CDR1 MGHRA, CDR2 YSYEKL. CDR3 sequence (DNA): TGCGCCAGCAGCCTGGGACTAGCGGGAGGGCCCTCGAACAATGAGCAGTTCTTC. Residues: CASSLGLAGGPSNNEQFF.